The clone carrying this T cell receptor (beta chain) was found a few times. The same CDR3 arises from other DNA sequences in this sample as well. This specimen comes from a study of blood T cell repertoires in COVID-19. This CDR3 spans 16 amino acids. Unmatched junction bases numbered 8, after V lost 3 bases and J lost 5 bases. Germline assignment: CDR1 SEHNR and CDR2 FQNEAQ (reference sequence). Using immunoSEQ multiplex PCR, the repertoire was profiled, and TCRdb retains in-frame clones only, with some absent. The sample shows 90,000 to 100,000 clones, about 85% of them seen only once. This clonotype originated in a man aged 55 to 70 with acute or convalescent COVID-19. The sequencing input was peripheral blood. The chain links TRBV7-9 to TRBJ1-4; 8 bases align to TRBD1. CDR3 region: CASSLGDRGFNEKLFF. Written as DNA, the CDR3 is TGTGCCAGCAGCTTGGGAGACAGGGGTTTCAATGAAAAACTGTTTTTT.